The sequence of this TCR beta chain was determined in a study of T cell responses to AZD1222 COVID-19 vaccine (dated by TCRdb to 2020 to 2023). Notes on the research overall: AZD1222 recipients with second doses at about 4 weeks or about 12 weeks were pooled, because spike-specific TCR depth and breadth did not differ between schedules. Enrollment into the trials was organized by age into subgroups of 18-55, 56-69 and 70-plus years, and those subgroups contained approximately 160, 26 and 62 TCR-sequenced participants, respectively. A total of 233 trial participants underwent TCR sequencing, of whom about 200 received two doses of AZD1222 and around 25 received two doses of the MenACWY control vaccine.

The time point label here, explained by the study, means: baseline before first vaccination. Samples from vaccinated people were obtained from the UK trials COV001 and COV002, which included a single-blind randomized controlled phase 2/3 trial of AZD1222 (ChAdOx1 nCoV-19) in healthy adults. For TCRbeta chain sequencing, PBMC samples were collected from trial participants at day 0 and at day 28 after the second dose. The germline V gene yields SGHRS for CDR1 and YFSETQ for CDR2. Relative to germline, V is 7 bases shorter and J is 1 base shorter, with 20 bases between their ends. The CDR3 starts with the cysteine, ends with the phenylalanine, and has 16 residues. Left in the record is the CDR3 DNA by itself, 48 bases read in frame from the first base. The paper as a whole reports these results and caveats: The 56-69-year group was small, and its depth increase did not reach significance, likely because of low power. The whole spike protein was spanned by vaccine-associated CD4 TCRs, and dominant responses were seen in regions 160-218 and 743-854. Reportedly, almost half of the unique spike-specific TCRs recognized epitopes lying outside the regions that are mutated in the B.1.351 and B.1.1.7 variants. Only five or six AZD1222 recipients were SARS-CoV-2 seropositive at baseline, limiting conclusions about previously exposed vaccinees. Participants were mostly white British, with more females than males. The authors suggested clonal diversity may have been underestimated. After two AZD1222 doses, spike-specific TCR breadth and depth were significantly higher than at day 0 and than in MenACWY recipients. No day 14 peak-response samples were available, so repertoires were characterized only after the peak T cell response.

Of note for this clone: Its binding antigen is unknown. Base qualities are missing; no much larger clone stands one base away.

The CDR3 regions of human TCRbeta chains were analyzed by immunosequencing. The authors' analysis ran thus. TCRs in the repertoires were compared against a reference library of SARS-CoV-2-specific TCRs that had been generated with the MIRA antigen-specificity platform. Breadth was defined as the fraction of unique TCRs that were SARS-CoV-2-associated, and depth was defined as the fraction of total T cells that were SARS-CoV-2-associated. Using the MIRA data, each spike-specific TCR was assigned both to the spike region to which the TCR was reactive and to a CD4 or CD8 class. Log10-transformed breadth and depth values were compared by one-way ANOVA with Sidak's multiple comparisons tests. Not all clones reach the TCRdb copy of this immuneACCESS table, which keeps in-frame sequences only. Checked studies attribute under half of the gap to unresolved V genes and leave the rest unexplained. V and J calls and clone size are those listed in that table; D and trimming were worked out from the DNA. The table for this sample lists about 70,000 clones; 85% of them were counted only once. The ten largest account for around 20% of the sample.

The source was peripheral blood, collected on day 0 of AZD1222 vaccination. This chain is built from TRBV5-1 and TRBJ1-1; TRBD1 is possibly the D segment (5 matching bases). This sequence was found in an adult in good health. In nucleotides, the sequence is TGCGCCAGCGGTCTCGGGGTCGGGGCCCCGAACACTGAAGCTTTCTTT. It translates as CASGLGVGAPNTEAFF.